The entry below describes one T cell receptor (beta chain). CDR1 and CDR2 from the germline V gene are DFQATT and SNEGSKA (reference sequence). Trimming cost V 3 bases and J 8 bases; bases outside gene matches: 7. This CDR3 comprises 13 residues. This entry comes from a study of patients and donors after allogeneic stem cell transplantation. TCRdb re-called the RT-PCR reads with MiXCR, one entry per CDR3 protein. This sample carries about a million distinct CDR3 sequences, about a sixth of them seen once, and the ten largest clones take about 6%. The specimen sequenced was blood, either unsorted or a sorted T cell fraction (not recorded which). The chain links TRBV20-1 to TRBJ2-1, with 7 nucleotides matching TRBD2. The source is a human donor who was either an allogeneic HSCT recipient or a stem cell or donor lymphocyte infusion donor (not recorded which). It is not recorded whose cells these are; they may come from a transplant donor. In DNA form, the CDR3 reads TGCAGTGCTAGCCGGACTAGGGCCTATGAGCAGTTCTTC. Protein sequence: CSASRTRAYEQFF.